This T cell receptor beta chain was captured by sequencing in a study of cytomegalovirus exposure and HLA in healthy donors. Broader study findings: With DRB1 most and HLA-C fewest, TCR association rates differed between HLA loci in a later analysis. In presence/absence analyses, roughly uniform sequencing depth across donors was assumed. A few chains tied to CMV proved CMV antigen-specific in vitro.

Germline CDR1 reads SGHVS; CDR2 reads FNYEAQ. Trimming removed 1 base at V and 2 bases at J, with 5 bases between. This CDR3 comprises 13 residues. Turning to this clone: Its antigen is unknown.

The PCR employed 60 Vbeta primers together with 13 Jbeta primers. Assay: immunoSEQ multiplex PCR; the TCRdb copy retains only in-frame clones and omits some. The sample is made up of 150,000 to 200,000 clones, and the top ten hold 1.3% of it. The sample taken for sequencing was PBMCs. The receptor was derived from an older woman in good health and CMV-seronegative. The chain joins TRBV7-6 to TRBJ1-1; no reliable D call. CDR3 sequence: CASSLDSNTEAFF. DNA for the CDR3: TGTGCCAGCAGCTTAGATAGTAACACTGAAGCTTTCTTT.